Listed below are T cell receptor beta chains from one sample, sequenced in a study of T cell changes during pregnancy in multiple sclerosis. Libraries were prepared by immunoSEQ multiplex PCR; TCRdb keeps only in-frame clonotypes and omits some of them. In the table there are roughly 100,000 clones, 91% of which are singletons. The sample consisted of peripheral blood, taken in the second trimester of pregnancy. The source is a female donor with multiple sclerosis, enrolled in a pregnancy study. The CDR3 runs from the conserved cysteine through the conserved F or W. The D gene is left open where the match is weak. Size is stated for part of the rows, as once, few or many counts, or as a class when the clone is expanded.

d_call	clone_size	v_call	j_call	cdr3_aa	cdr3_nt
-	once	TRBV4-2	TRBJ2-5	CASSQVPYSGQETQYF	TGTGCCAGCAGCCAAGTCCCCTATAGCGGCCAAGAGACCCAGTACTTC
-	-	TRBV5-1	TRBJ2-5	CASSPDSSRWETQYF	TGCGCCAGCAGCCCGGACAGTAGCCGGTGGGAGACCCAGTACTTC
-	-	TRBV4-1	TRBJ2-7	CASSYRVYEQYF	TGCGCCAGCAGCTACCGAGTCTACGAGCAGTACTTC
-	-	TRBV18	TRBJ1-1	CASSPIGERNTEAFF	TGTGCCAGCTCACCAATCGGAGAGCGCAACACTGAAGCTTTCTTT
-	-	TRBV11-1	TRBJ2-7	CASSLRGRGYSGNEQYF	TGTGCCAGCAGCCTCAGAGGCAGGGGATACTCTGGTAACGAGCAGTACTTC
-	-	TRBV19	TRBJ1-1	CASSFQGGEAFF	TGTGCCAGTAGTTTCCAGGGTGGTGAAGCTTTCTTT
-	once	TRBV30	TRBJ2-7	CASISESGEHEQYF	TGTGCCTCGATCTCCGAATCAGGGGAACACGAGCAGTACTTC
TRBD2	once	TRBV27	TRBJ2-2	CASSLSVGHSGPGELFF	TGTGCCAGCAGTTTATCCGTCGGTCATAGCGGGCCCGGGGAGCTGTTTTTT
TRBD2	-	TRBV18	TRBJ2-2	CASSRRGGLANTGELFF	TGTGCCAGCTCACGACGCGGGGGGCTAGCGAACACCGGGGAGCTGTTTTTT
-	-	TRBV7-9	TRBJ1-1	CASSSRRYTEAFF	TGTGCCAGCAGCTCCCGCCGGTACACTGAAGCTTTCTTT
-	-	TRBV9	TRBJ2-1	CASSVATASSYNEQFF	TGTGCCAGCAGCGTAGCTACGGCTAGCTCCTACAATGAGCAGTTCTTC
TRBD2	-	TRBV28	TRBJ2-5	CASSAPSGRPETQYF	TGTGCCAGCAGTGCCCCTAGCGGGAGGCCAGAGACCCAGTACTTC
TRBD2	-	TRBV7-2	TRBJ2-7	CASSLYGTRSYEQYF	TGTGCCAGCAGCTTATATGGGACTAGGTCTTACGAGCAGTACTTC
TRBD2	-	TRBV6-5	TRBJ2-5	CASSYSSGRETQYF	TGTGCCAGCAGTTATTCTAGCGGGAGAGAGACCCAGTACTTC
-	-	TRBV28	TRBJ1-1	CASSLRGLNTEAFF	TGTGCCAGCAGTTTAAGAGGTCTGAACACTGAAGCTTTCTTT